This T cell receptor (beta chain) was documented in a study of control samples from healthy donors and cancer patients. Data came from immunoSEQ multiplex PCR; TCRdb stores just in-frame clones and leaves some out. The repertoire has tens of thousands of clones, roughly nine tenths of them found once; the top ten carry 5% to 6.5%. This CDR3 has 13 residues. CDR1 is MNHNY, CDR2 SVGAGI, per germline (reference sequence). Trimming removed 5 bases from V and 3 bases from J, with 7 bases in between. The sequencing input was PBMCs. The clonotype was recovered from a man between 60 and 70 years old with colorectal cancer. The chain links TRBV6-6 to TRBJ1-4, with D uncertain. CDR3 residues: CASSKSANEKLFF. As DNA, the CDR3 is TGTGCCAGCAGTAAGTCGGCTAATGAAAAACTGTTTTTT.